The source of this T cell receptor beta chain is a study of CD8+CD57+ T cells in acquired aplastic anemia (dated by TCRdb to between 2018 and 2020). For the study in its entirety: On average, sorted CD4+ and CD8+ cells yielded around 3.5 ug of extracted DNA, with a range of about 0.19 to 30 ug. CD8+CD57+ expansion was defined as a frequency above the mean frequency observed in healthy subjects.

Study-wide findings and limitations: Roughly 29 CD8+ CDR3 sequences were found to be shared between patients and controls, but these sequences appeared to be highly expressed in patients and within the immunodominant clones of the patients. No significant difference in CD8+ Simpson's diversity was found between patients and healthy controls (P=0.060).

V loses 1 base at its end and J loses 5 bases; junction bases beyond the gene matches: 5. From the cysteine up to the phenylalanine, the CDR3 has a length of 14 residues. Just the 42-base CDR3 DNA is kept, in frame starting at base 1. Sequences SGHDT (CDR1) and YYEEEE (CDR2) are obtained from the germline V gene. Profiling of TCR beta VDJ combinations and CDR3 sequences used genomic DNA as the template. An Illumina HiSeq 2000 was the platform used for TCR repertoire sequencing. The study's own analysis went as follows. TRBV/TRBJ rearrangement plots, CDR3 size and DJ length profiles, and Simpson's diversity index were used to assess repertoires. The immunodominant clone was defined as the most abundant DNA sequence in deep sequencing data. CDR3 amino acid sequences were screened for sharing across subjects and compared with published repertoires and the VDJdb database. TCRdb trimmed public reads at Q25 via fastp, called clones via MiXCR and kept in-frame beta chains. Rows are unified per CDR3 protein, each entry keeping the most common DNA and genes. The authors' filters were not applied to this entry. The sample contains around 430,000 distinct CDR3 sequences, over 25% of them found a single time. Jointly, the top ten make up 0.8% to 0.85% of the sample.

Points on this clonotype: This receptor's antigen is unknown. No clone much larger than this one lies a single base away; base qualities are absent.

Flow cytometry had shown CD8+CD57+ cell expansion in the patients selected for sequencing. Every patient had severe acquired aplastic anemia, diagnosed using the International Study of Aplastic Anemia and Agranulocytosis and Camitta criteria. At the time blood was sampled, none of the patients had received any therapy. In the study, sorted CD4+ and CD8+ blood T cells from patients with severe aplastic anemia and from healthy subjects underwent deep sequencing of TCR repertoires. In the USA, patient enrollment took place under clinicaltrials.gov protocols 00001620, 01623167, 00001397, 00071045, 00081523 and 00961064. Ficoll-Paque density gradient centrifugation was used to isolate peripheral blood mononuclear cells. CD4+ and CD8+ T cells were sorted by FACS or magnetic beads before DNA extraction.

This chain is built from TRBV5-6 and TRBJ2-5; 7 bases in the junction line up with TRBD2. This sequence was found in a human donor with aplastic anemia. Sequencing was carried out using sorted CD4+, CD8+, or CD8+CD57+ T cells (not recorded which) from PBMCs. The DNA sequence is TGTGCCAGCAGCTTGAGGGACGGGGGGGAGACCCAGTACTTC. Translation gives CASSLRDGGETQYF. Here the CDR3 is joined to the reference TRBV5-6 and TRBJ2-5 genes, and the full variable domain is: DAGVTQSPTHLIKTRGQQVTLRCSPKSGHDTVSWYQQALGQGPQFIFQYYEEEERQRGNFPDRFSGHQFPNYSSELNVNALLLGDSALYLCASSLRDGGETQYFGPGTRLLVL.